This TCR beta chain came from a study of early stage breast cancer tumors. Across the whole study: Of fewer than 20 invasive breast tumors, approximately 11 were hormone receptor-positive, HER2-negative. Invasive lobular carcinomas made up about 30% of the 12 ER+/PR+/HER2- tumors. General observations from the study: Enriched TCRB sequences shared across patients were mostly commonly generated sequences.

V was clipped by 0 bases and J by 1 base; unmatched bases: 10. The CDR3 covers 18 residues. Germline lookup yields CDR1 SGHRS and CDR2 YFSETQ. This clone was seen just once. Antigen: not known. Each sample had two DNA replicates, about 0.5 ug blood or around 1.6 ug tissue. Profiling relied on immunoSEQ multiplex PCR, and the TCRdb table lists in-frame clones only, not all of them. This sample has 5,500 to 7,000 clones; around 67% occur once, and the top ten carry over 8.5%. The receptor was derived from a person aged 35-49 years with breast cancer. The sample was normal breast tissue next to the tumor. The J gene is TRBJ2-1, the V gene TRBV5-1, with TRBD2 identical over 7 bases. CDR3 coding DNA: TGCGCCAGCAGCTTGGGGGACGGCAGCGGGGAGTCCTACAATGAGCAGTTCTTC. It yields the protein CASSLGDGSGESYNEQFF.